This is a list of T cell receptor beta chains from one sample in a study of identical twins. MiXCR, run by TCRdb on the 5' RACE reads, gives a single entry per CDR3 protein. The sample lists 1,800,000 or so distinct CDR3 sequences; about 32% were seen once. What was sequenced was cord blood. The receptors shown here come from a newborn girl in good health. Both conserved end residues are part of each CDR3. The order of the fields is CDR3 length, D gene, J gene, V gene, clone size, CDR3 protein, CDR3 DNA. The D gene is left open where the match is weak. Rows give clone size only sometimes, using once, few, many, or a class for an expanded clone.

length: 17; D: TRBD2; J: TRBJ2-1; V: TRBV20-1; size: few; CDR3: CSAWVASGALSYNEQFF; DNA: TGCAGTGCTTGGGTGGCTAGCGGGGCTCTCTCCTACAATGAGCAGTTCTTC
length: 17; D: TRBD2; J: TRBJ2-7; V: TRBV6-6; size: -; CDR3: CASKTSRELAGPREQYF; DNA: TGTGCCAGCAAAACTTCAAGGGAACTAGCGGGACCTCGGGAGCAGTACTTC
length: 12; D: -; J: TRBJ1-2; V: TRBV29-1; size: few; CDR3: CSVEVNMDGYTF; DNA: TGCAGCGTTGAAGTGAACATGGATGGCTACACCTTC
length: 15; D: TRBD1; J: TRBJ2-1; V: TRBV12-3/TRBV12-4; size: few; CDR3: CASGLAGTDYNEQFF; DNA: TGTGCCAGCGGGCTTGCCGGGACAGACTACAATGAGCAGTTCTTC
length: 13; D: -; J: TRBJ1-2; V: TRBV12-5; size: many; CDR3: CASGLSTHYGYTF; DNA: TGTGCTAGTGGTTTATCTACCCACTATGGCTACACCTTC
length: 17; D: TRBD2; J: TRBJ2-6; V: TRBV7-9; size: -; CDR3: CASSSGLAVDRANVLTF; DNA: TGTGCCAGCAGCTCGGGACTAGCGGTCGATAGGGCCAACGTCCTGACTTTC
length: 15; D: TRBD1; J: TRBJ2-5; V: TRBV6-5; size: few; CDR3: CASSKTGGAVETQYF; DNA: TGTGCCAGCAGTAAGACAGGGGGCGCTGTAGAGACCCAGTACTTC
length: 17; D: -; J: TRBJ2-3; V: TRBV5-1; size: -; CDR3: CASSLTLAMGSTDTQYF; DNA: TGCGCCAGCAGCTTGACGCTAGCGATGGGTAGCACAGATACGCAGTATTTT
length: 13; D: TRBD1; J: TRBJ2-3; V: TRBV3-1; size: -; CDR3: CASSRSRQGTQYF; DNA: TGTGCCAGCAGCCGATCTAGACAGGGCACGCAGTATTTT
length: 15; D: -; J: TRBJ2-7; V: TRBV7-8; size: -; CDR3: CASSFGYELSYEQYF; DNA: TGTGCCAGCAGCTTTGGATATGAGTTGTCCTACGAGCAGTACTTC
length: 15; D: -; J: TRBJ2-1; V: TRBV3-1; size: -; CDR3: CASSQDLKALNEQFF; DNA: TGTGCCAGCAGCCAAGATCTTAAAGCGCTGAATGAGCAGTTCTTC
length: 14; D: TRBD1; J: TRBJ2-5; V: TRBV28; size: -; CDR3: CASSLRDREETQYF; DNA: TGTGCCAGCAGCCTCAGGGACAGGGAAGAGACCCAGTACTTC
length: 16; D: TRBD1; J: TRBJ2-7; V: TRBV12-3/TRBV12-4; size: many; CDR3: CASSLGKWQGDDEQYF; DNA: TGTGCCAGCAGTTTAGGCAAATGGCAGGGGGACGACGAGCAGTACTTC
length: 14; D: -; J: TRBJ2-3; V: TRBV14; size: once; CDR3: CACSQESSTDTQYF; DNA: TGTGCCTGCAGCCAAGAGTCTAGCACAGATACGCAGTATTTT
length: 14; D: TRBD1; J: TRBJ1-1; V: TRBV6-1; size: few; CDR3: CASSEAGDSTEAFF; DNA: TGTGCCAGCAGTGAAGCGGGGGACAGCACTGAAGCTTTCTTT
length: 15; D: TRBD2; J: TRBJ2-7; V: TRBV13; size: many; CDR3: CASSLGLAGFYEQYF; DNA: TGTGCCAGCAGCCTGGGACTAGCGGGGTTCTACGAGCAGTACTTC
length: 16; D: TRBD1; J: TRBJ1-5; V: TRBV6-1; size: few; CDR3: CASSRGQAKGNQPQHF; DNA: TGTGCCAGCAGTAGGGGACAGGCGAAAGGCAATCAGCCCCAGCATTTT
length: 15; D: -; J: TRBJ1-6; V: TRBV18; size: few; CDR3: CASSPAFSYNSPLHF; DNA: TGTGCCAGCTCACCAGCGTTCTCCTATAATTCACCCCTCCACTTT
length: 15; D: TRBD1; J: TRBJ1-1; V: TRBV7-8; size: -; CDR3: CASSPQGGHNTEAFF; DNA: TGTGCCAGCAGCCCACAGGGGGGACATAACACTGAAGCTTTCTTT
length: 12; D: -; J: TRBJ2-2; V: TRBV2; size: few; CDR3: CASSRETGELFF; DNA: TGTGCCAGCTCGCGGGAAACCGGGGAGCTGTTTTTT
length: 14; D: TRBD2; J: TRBJ2-3; V: TRBV5-1; size: many; CDR3: CASSGGGSTDTQYF; DNA: TGTGCCAGCAGCGGGGGCGGTAGCACAGATACGCAGTATTTT
length: 13; D: -; J: TRBJ2-5; V: TRBV3-1; size: few; CDR3: CASSHGGQETQYF; DNA: TGTGCCAGCAGCCACGGGGGTCAAGAGACCCAGTACTTC
length: 16; D: -; J: TRBJ1-5; V: TRBV20-1; size: -; CDR3: CSARALRKRGNQPQHF; DNA: TGCAGTGCTAGAGCCCTTCGGAAAAGGGGCAATCAGCCCCAGCATTTT
length: 16; D: -; J: TRBJ2-5; V: TRBV5-1; size: -; CDR3: CASSLALASLRNEQYF; DNA: TGCGCCAGCAGCTTGGCCCTGGCTAGCTTGCGCAATGAGCAGTACTTC
length: 14; D: TRBD1; J: TRBJ1-2; V: TRBV9; size: many; CDR3: CASSVGDRVYGYTF; DNA: TGTGCCAGCAGCGTAGGGGACAGGGTCTATGGCTACACCTTC
length: 11; D: -; J: TRBJ2-7; V: TRBV28; size: -; CDR3: CASATSYEQYF; DNA: TGTGCAAGCGCTACCTCCTACGAGCAGTACTTC
length: 13; D: TRBD2; J: TRBJ2-2; V: TRBV27; size: -; CDR3: CASSSGLARELFF; DNA: TGTGCCAGCAGTTCGGGACTAGCCAGGGAGCTGTTTTTT
length: 13; D: -; J: TRBJ2-1; V: TRBV4-2; size: many; CDR3: CASSQSWKNEQFF; DNA: TGTGCCAGCAGCCAAAGTTGGAAAAATGAGCAGTTCTTC
length: 11; D: -; J: TRBJ2-1; V: TRBV12-3/TRBV12-4; size: -; CDR3: CASSLKFELFF; DNA: TGTGCCAGCAGTTTAAAGTTTGAGCTGTTCTTC
length: 14; D: -; J: TRBJ2-2; V: TRBV4-1; size: -; CDR3: CASSQALHTGELFF; DNA: TGCGCCAGCAGCCAAGCTCTACACACCGGGGAGCTGTTTTTT
length: 15; D: -; J: TRBJ1-2; V: TRBV7-2; size: -; CDR3: CASSLDSGGTFSYTF; DNA: TGTGCCAGCAGCTTAGATTCGGGGGGTACCTTTAGCTACACCTTC
length: 14; D: -; J: TRBJ2-3; V: TRBV20-1; size: -; CDR3: CSARVWRSTDTQYF; DNA: TGCAGTGCTAGAGTTTGGCGGAGCACAGATACGCAGTATTTT